What follows are 16 T cell receptor beta chains derived from one specimen sequenced in a study of cytomegalovirus exposure and HLA in healthy donors. This table comes from immunoSEQ multiplex PCR, and its TCRdb copy is limited to in-frame clones, with some not included. The sample shows more than 250,000 clones, approximately 90% of them seen only once. The sample comprised PBMCs. The receptors were gathered from a woman younger than 30 in good health and CMV-seronegative.

This chain connects TRBV7-2 to TRBJ2-3, with D perhaps matching TRBD1 (6 bases). CDR3 length equals 15 residues. CDR1 is SGHTA, CDR2 FQGNSA, per germline. Deletions cut 8 bases from V and 1 base from J, with 16 bases between. For the CDR3, the DNA is TGTGCCAGCGGACAGTCACCTAGCCGCACAGATACGCAGTATTTT. Encoded protein: CASGQSPSRTDTQYF.

The V call is TRBV7-9, the J call TRBJ1-5, with 10 bases that match TRBD1. Per the germline V gene, CDR1 is SEHNR and CDR2 is FQNEAQ (reference sequence). With 1 base clipped from V and 6 bases from J, the junction kept 6 bases outside the gene matches. This CDR3 has 16 amino acids. The CDR3 DNA is TGTGCCAGCAGCTTAGGAAGGACAGGGGGAGGTCAGCCCCAGCATTTT. The encoded protein is CASSLGRTGGGQPQHF.

This chain links TRBV9 with TRBJ2-1; D perhaps matches TRBD2 (6 bases). Germline loops: CDR1 SGDLS, CDR2 YYNGEE. Between the trimmed V and J ends, which lost 2 bases and 5 bases, there was a span of 17 bases. The CDR3 totals 16 residues. CDR3 bases: TGTGCCAGCAGCGTCGGGGATCTAGCGTTTCACAATGAGCAGTTCTTC. It is translated as CASSVGDLAFHNEQFF.

The CDR3 nucleotides read TGTGCCAGCTTGCCAGGGATCATCTCCTACGAGCAGTACTTC. It yields the protein CASLPGIISYEQYF. The chain is built from TRBV2 and TRBJ2-7; D possibly corresponds to TRBD1 (5 bases). Germline CDR1 reads SNHLY; CDR2 reads FYNNEI. V was shortened by 8 bases and J by 0 bases, with 14 bases between the two germline ends. This CDR3 has 14 amino acids.

This rearrangement joins TRBV18 to TRBJ2-7, with 8 positions matching TRBD1. Germline CDR1 is KGHSH and CDR2 is LQKENI. The CDR3 has 16 amino acids. V trimming: 4 bases; J trimming: 2 bases; junction bases outside the gene matches: 10. The CDR3 DNA reads as TGTGCCAGCTCACATCTCTCCGGGACAGGAACCTACGAGCAGTACTTC. Protein product: CASSHLSGTGTYEQYF. Drawing the rest from reference TRBV18 and TRBJ2-7, the complete variable domain is NAGVMQNPRHLVRRRGQEARLRCSPMKGHSHVYWYRQLPEEGLKFMVYLQKENIIDESGMPKERFSAEFPKEGPSILRIQQVVRGDSAAYFCASSHLSGTGTYEQYFGPGTRLTVT.

The V call is TRBV27, the J call TRBJ2-2, with TRBD1 matching over 9 bases. V lost 7 bases, J lost 7 bases, and 10 bases stayed unmatched. Germline lookup yields CDR1 MNHEY and CDR2 SMNVEV (reference sequence). The CDR3 contains 15 residues. CDR3 residues: CASTPVTGGGGELFF. The CDR3 bases are TGTGCCAGCACCCCTGTGACAGGGGGTGGCGGGGAGCTGTTTTTT.

This clone was picked up a small number of times. The genes are TRBV7-3 and TRBJ2-3; D might be TRBD2 (6 bases). Germline V gives CDR1 SGHTA, CDR2 FQGTGA. Trimming pared 0 bases from V and 8 bases from J, leaving 12 bases between. This CDR3 spans 14 amino acids. The DNA for the CDR3 is TGTGCCAGCAGCTTAACCTCGGGGACTCCTACGCAGTATTTT. Translating gives CASSLTSGTPTQYF.

The genes are TRBV5-6 and TRBJ1-1; TRBD1 is a possible D gene (6 bases). The V gene lost 1 base and the J gene lost 1 base, with 14 bases spanning the gap. The CDR3 is 16 residues long. Germline CDR1 SGHDT, CDR2 YYEEEE. The CDR3 DNA reads as TGTGCCAGCAGCTTGCCCCCCGGGACAAAGAACACTGAAGCTTTCTTT. It encodes CASSLPPGTKNTEAFF.

V and J are TRBV11-2 and TRBJ1-2; TRBD1 aligns across 9 bases. The germline gives CDR1 SGHAT, CDR2 FQNNGV. J gave up 7 bases and V 8 bases, and 11 bases lay outside the gene matches. CDR3 length: 14 amino acids. Here the CDR3 reads CASSRTGERVGYTF. CDR3 bases: TGTGCCAGCTCGCGGACAGGGGAAAGGGTTGGCTACACCTTC.

V and J are TRBV4-2 and TRBJ2-3; D is possibly TRBD2 (7 bases). This CDR3 comprises 17 residues. Trimming pared 2 bases from V and 4 bases from J, leaving 19 bases between. Looked up from germline, CDR1 is LGHNA and CDR2 is YNFKEQ. The CDR3 sequence: CASSQRSNREGADTQYF. The CDR3 nucleotides are TGTGCCAGCAGCCAAAGGAGTAACAGGGAGGGGGCAGATACGCAGTATTTT.

The genes are TRBV5-6 and TRBJ2-1; 8 positions agree with TRBD2. J gave up 8 bases and V 1 base, and 11 bases lay outside the gene matches. CDR3 length: 16 amino acids. Germline V gene data show CDR1 as SGHDT and CDR2 as YYEEEE. CDR3: CASSLRYSGGRDEQFF. The CDR3 nucleotides are TGTGCCAGCAGCTTGCGTTACAGCGGGGGTAGGGATGAGCAGTTCTTC.

This clone appeared once. The chain employs TRBV30 and TRBJ2-1; 7 bases align to TRBD2. The CDR3 extends over 15 amino acids. Per germline, CDR1 GTSNPN and CDR2 SVGIG (reference sequence). V dropped 5 bases and J dropped 7; count of bases not matched to a gene: 14. The CDR3 region has the DNA TGTGCCTGGGGGCCCCCGGCGGGAGAAGGAAATGAGCAGTTCTTC. It is translated as CAWGPPAGEGNEQFF.

Of note for this clone: The sample contains more than one DNA sequence encoding this CDR3. This chain connects TRBV2 to TRBJ2-2; 9 nucleotides line up with TRBD1. This CDR3 contains 14 residues. J was trimmed by 2 bases and V by 6 bases; bases with no gene match: 1. CDR1 and CDR2 (germline): SNHLY, FYNNEI. The CDR3 sequence: CASRGQGNTGELFF. The DNA of the CDR3 is TGTGCCAGCAGGGGACAGGGTAACACCGGGGAGCTGTTTTTT.

J is TRBJ2-3 and V is TRBV5-1; TRBD1 matches 11 bases. After removal of 7 bases from V and 3 bases from J, the junction contained 10 bases not matched to a gene. CDR1 SGHRS and CDR2 YFSETQ come from the germline V gene. The CDR3 spans 16 residues. The CDR3 DNA reads TGCGCCAGCCGGCGAACCGGGACAGGGGGAACAGATACGCAGTATTTT. It encodes CASRRTGTGGTDTQYF. Supplemented by reference TRBV5-1 and TRBJ2-3, the full variable domain reads KAGVTQTPRYLIKTRGQQVTLSCSPISGHRSVSWYQQTPGQGLQFLFEYFSETQRNKGNFPGRFSGRQFSNSRSEMNVSTLELGDSALYLCASRRTGTGGTDTQYFGPGTRLTVL.

The chain links TRBV5-1 to TRBJ1-2, with a tentative D call TRBD1 (5 bases). CDR3 length: 13 residues. V lost 4 bases to trimming and J lost 8 bases, with 15 bases between them. Per the germline V gene, CDR1 is SGHRS and CDR2 is YFSETQ. The CDR3 DNA follows: TGCGCCAGCAGCCCCGCCGGGACTCAAGGCTACACCTTC. This codes for CASSPAGTQGYTF.

The gene calls are TRBV11-2 and TRBJ2-1; 10 nucleotides match TRBD1. After removal of 5 bases from V and 6 bases from J, the junction contained 7 bases not matched to a gene. Germline loops: CDR1 SGHAT, CDR2 FQNNGV. CDR3 length: 15 residues. CDR3 residues: CASSTWDRGGNEQFF. The CDR3, as DNA: TGTGCCAGCAGCACCTGGGACAGGGGAGGCAATGAGCAGTTCTTC.